A single sample is the source of the 29 T cell receptor beta chains below, sequenced in a study of vaccination and CD4 T cells after COVID-19. Scientists ran DNA taken from cultured CD4+ T cells through the Oncomine TCR Beta short-read assay for sequencing. TCRdb fed the PCR reads into MiXCR, producing one record per CDR3 protein. This table holds roughly 12,000 distinct CDR3 sequences, roughly half found once. No antigens are known for them. The treatment denotes: roughly ten-day PBMC culture with coronavirus spike peptide pools or control peptides (ViraFEST assay). Sequences were obtained from CD4+ T cells from blood, cultured in vitro. The source is a human donor who had recovered from COVID-19.

The chain joins TRBV19 to TRBJ2-5; no reliable D call. The CDR3 loop spans 12 amino acids. Germline V gene lookup returns CDR1 LNHDA and CDR2 SQIVND (reference sequence). Trimming shortened V by 5 bases and J by 2 bases, and 6 bases separated the two germline ends. Written as DNA, the CDR3 is TGTGCCAGTAGTTCCTCTCAAGAGACCCAGTACTTC. It specifies CASSSSQETQYF.

V usage is TRBV20-1 and J usage is TRBJ2-7; 11 bases agree with TRBD2. The length of the CDR3 is 16 residues. Trimming cost V 6 bases and J 4 bases; bases outside gene matches: 14. From germline, CDR1 is DFQATT and CDR2 SNEGSKA (reference sequence). Written as DNA, the CDR3 is TGCAGTGCCCGGCTACTCACTAGCGGGAGTGGGTACGAGCAGTACTTC. Translating gives CSARLLTSGSGYEQYF.

This clonotype was detected a few times. V usage is TRBV21-1 and J usage is TRBJ2-3; the table's D gene call, TRBD2, was not cross checked with the DNA. TRBV21-1 is deemed a pseudogene. The CDR3 extends over 17 amino acids. This CDR3 reads CASSNGTSGSGTDTQYF. The CDR3 bases are TGTGCCAGCAGCAATGGGACTAGCGGGAGTGGCACAGATACGCAGTATTTT.

CDR3 nucleotides: TGTGCCAGCAGCTTACAGCGGGAGCCCTTCTCCTACGAGCAGTACTTC. Translated: CASSLQREPFSYEQYF. The chain joins TRBV7-8 to TRBJ2-7; 8 bases map to TRBD2. Germline-derived CDR1 and CDR2 are SGHVS and FQNEAQ. This CDR3 is built from 16 residues. Germline trimming cut 2 bases from V and 0 bases from J; bases unmatched to any gene: 6.

This clonotype was seen a handful of times. V and J are TRBV7-2 and TRBJ2-2; D remains ambiguous. The V end was cut by 0 bases, the J end by 6 bases, with 5 bases between. Germline CDR1 is SGHTA and CDR2 is FQGNSA. This CDR3 contains 13 residues. CDR3: CASSLANAGELFF. The CDR3 bases are TGTGCCAGCAGCTTAGCGAATGCCGGGGAGCTGTTTTTT.

In its sample, this clonotype ranks as medium-sized. This chain uses TRBV20-1 with TRBJ1-1; D is ambiguous. Per the germline V gene, CDR1 is DFQATT and CDR2 is SNEGSKA (reference sequence). The CDR3 is 14 residues long. Trimming removed 8 bases at V and 4 bases at J, with 20 bases between. DNA of the CDR3: TGCAGTCTCATAGTTCCCGGCAGTGGCACTGAAGCTTTCTTT. This encodes CSLIVPGSGTEAFF.

There are a few counts of this clonotype. The chain couples TRBV7-2 to TRBJ2-2; 7 nucleotides align to TRBD1. Trimming took 5 bases from V and 4 from J; bases not matched to a gene: 7. Germline values: CDR1 SGHTA, CDR2 FQGNSA. CDR3 size: 15 residues. In nucleotides, the CDR3 is TGTGCCAGCAGCACAAACAGGGGATTCACCGGGGAGCTGTTTTTT. This encodes CASSTNRGFTGELFF. The full variable domain, completed using reference TRBV7-2 and TRBJ2-2, is GAGVSQSPSNKVTEKGKDVELRCDPISGHTALYWYRQSLGQGLEFLIYFQGNSAPDKSGLPSDRFSAERTGGSVSTLTIQRTQQEDSAVYLCASSTNRGFTGELFFGEGSRLTVL.

V and J are TRBV19 and TRBJ1-1; TRBD1 matches 11 bases. Per germline, CDR1 LNHDA and CDR2 SQIVND (reference sequence). This CDR3 spans 15 amino acids. V was pared by 7 bases and J by 5 bases, with 9 bases of the junction left unmatched. The CDR3 DNA reads as TGTGCCAGTACCCTGCTCGGGACAGGGGGAACTGAAGCTTTCTTT. It codes for CASTLLGTGGTEAFF.

The rearrangement links TRBV4-2 to TRBJ1-6; 7 bases match TRBD1. The V gene end was trimmed by 0 bases and the J gene end by 7 bases; junction bases not matched to a gene: 3. The germline V gene encodes CDR1 LGHNA and CDR2 YNFKEQ. The CDR3 is made up of 15 amino acids. CDR3 in DNA: TGTGCCAGCAGCCAAGATTTACAGGGGAATTCACCCCTCCACTTT. As protein: CASSQDLQGNSPLHF.

This clonotype was found a few times. This chain uses TRBV20-1 with TRBJ1-2, with no clear D. Germline CDR1 is DFQATT and CDR2 is SNEGSKA (reference sequence). The CDR3 contains 12 residues. Trimming took 5 bases from V and 4 from J, leaving 11 bases between them. CDR3 amino acids: CSAAGRTYGYTF. Written as DNA, the CDR3 is TGCAGTGCTGCCGGAAGGACCTATGGCTACACCTTC.

The chain has TRBV20-1 and TRBJ2-2, with D perhaps matching TRBD2 (6 bases). Trimming removed 0 bases from V and 0 bases from J, with 11 bases in between. Per the germline V gene, CDR1 is DFQATT and CDR2 is SNEGSKA (reference sequence). The CDR3 is 16 residues long. As DNA, the CDR3 is TGCAGTGCTAGAGATAAAGTAGCGGCGAACACCGGGGAGCTGTTTTTT. The encoded protein is CSARDKVAANTGELFF.

This clonotype has just a few counts. This chain uses TRBV7-9 with TRBJ2-5; D perhaps matches TRBD2 (5 bases). Germline CDR1 and CDR2: SEHNR and FQNEAQ (reference sequence). Trimming took 1 base from V and 4 from J, leaving 13 bases between them. The CDR3 totals 15 residues. CDR3 loop: CASSLVSGSVETQYF. The CDR3 bases are TGTGCCAGCAGCTTAGTGTCGGGATCAGTAGAGACCCAGTACTTC.

By proportion, this clonotype is large. The chain employs TRBV20-1 and TRBJ1-3, with 8 bases fitting TRBD1. J lost 0 bases, V lost 0 bases, and 7 bases had no gene match. Germline V gives CDR1 DFQATT, CDR2 SNEGSKA (reference sequence). The CDR3 extends over 17 amino acids. The CDR3 is CSARDPTGDSSGNTIYF. The CDR3 nucleotides are TGCAGTGCTAGAGACCCGACAGGGGACTCCTCTGGAAACACCATATATTTT.

The J gene is TRBJ2-1, the V gene TRBV20-1; 12 bases agree with TRBD2. The CDR3 has 15 amino acids. CDR1 DFQATT and CDR2 SNEGSKA come from the germline V gene (reference sequence). The junction had 8 bases not matched to a gene; V was cut back by 6 bases and J by 5 bases. As DNA, the CDR3 is TGCAGTGCATGGCTAGCGGGAGGGCCGCACAATGAGCAGTTCTTC. It is translated as CSAWLAGGPHNEQFF.

V usage is TRBV11-2 and J usage is TRBJ2-2; D gene unclear. Trimming cost V 6 bases and J 6 bases, with 8 bases left between them. The CDR3 runs 12 residues. Per the germline V gene, CDR1 is SGHAT and CDR2 is FQNNGV. The CDR3 loop is CASRSTPGELFF. The CDR3 DNA follows: TGTGCCAGCAGGTCAACTCCCGGGGAGCTGTTTTTT.

This clonotype was seen a few times. The CDR3 sequence is CASSSQGGNSPLHF. The CDR3 DNA reads TGTGCCAGCAGCTCTCAGGGAGGTAACTCACCCCTCCACTTT. The chain joins TRBV7-2 to TRBJ1-6; perhaps TRBD1 as D (5 bases). The CDR3 has 14 amino acids. Germline V lookup: CDR1 SGHTA, CDR2 FQGNSA. V was shortened by 4 bases and J by 10 bases, with 14 bases between the two germline ends.

V is TRBV28 and J is TRBJ2-1; 9 positions match TRBD2. The CDR3 has 14 amino acids. Germline V gene sequence: CDR1 MDHEN, CDR2 SYDVKM. Germline trimming cut 2 bases from V and 4 bases from J; bases unmatched to any gene: 0. CDR3 nucleotides: TGTGCCAGCAGTTTACTAGCGGGGTACAATGAGCAGTTCTTC. Protein product: CASSLLAGYNEQFF.

The V and J genes are TRBV20-1 and TRBJ1-1; no clear D gene. This CDR3 is 12 amino acids long. V dropped 4 bases and J dropped 3 bases, with 9 bases sitting between them. Germline loops: CDR1 DFQATT, CDR2 SNEGSKA (reference sequence). The CDR3 is CSAKVGDTEAFF. In nucleotides, the CDR3 is TGCAGTGCTAAGGTCGGCGACACTGAAGCTTTCTTT.

The chain is built from TRBV5-4 and TRBJ2-3, with TRBD2 matching over 16 bases. V shed 5 bases, J shed 2 bases, and the junction held 11 bases outside the gene matches. This CDR3 has 19 amino acids. Germline CDR1 and CDR2: SGHNT and YYREEE (reference sequence). The CDR3 DNA follows: TGTGCCAGCAGATCCGGGACTAGCGGGAGGGCCCCCCCCACAGATACGCAGTATTTT. Its protein product is CASRSGTSGRAPPTDTQYF.

The J gene is TRBJ2-1, the V gene TRBV7-6; a weak D match, TRBD2 (5 bases). Deletions cut 4 bases from V and 2 bases from J, with 27 bases between. This CDR3 comprises 20 residues. Germline values: CDR1 SGHVS, CDR2 FNYEAQ. The CDR3: CASSSPYGGLALVPYNEQFF. DNA for the CDR3: TGTGCCAGCAGCTCGCCCTACGGCGGGTTGGCGCTAGTCCCCTACAATGAGCAGTTCTTC.

This clonotype was counted only a few times. This sequence joins TRBV27 and TRBJ1-5; unclear D gene. The CDR3 covers 13 residues. The V gene lost 2 bases and the J gene lost 3 bases, with 5 bases spanning the gap. CDR1 is MNHEY and CDR2 is SMNVEV in the germline V gene (reference sequence). Here the CDR3 reads CASSLLHNQPQHF. CDR3 DNA: TGTGCCAGCAGTTTACTCCACAATCAGCCCCAGCATTTT.

The chain has TRBV6-1 and TRBJ1-4; 8 bases map to TRBD1. The germline CDR1 and CDR2 sequences are MNHNS and SASEGT. V shed 10 bases, J shed 8 bases, and the junction held 9 bases outside the gene matches. The CDR3 runs to 13 residues. DNA of the CDR3: TGTGCCACCTTTGGACAGGGCGGCGAAAAACTGTTTTTT. This sequence encodes CATFGQGGEKLFF.

The chain's CDR3 is CASSLLRDRGADTQYF. CDR3 bases: TGTGCCAGCAGCTTATTGAGGGACAGGGGGGCAGATACGCAGTATTTT. The gene calls are TRBV7-2 and TRBJ2-3; 11 bases map to TRBD1. The CDR3 runs to 16 residues. Trimming took 2 bases from V and 4 from J; bases not matched to a gene: 5. Germline V gene sequence: CDR1 SGHTA, CDR2 FQGNSA. The entire variable domain, with the rest obtained from reference TRBV7-2 and TRBJ2-3, is as follows: GAGVSQSPSNKVTEKGKDVELRCDPISGHTALYWYRQSLGQGLEFLIYFQGNSAPDKSGLPSDRFSAERTGGSVSTLTIQRTQQEDSAVYLCASSLLRDRGADTQYFGPGTRLTVL.

This chain connects TRBV20-1 to TRBJ2-5, with D perhaps matching TRBD2 (5 bases). CDR3 size: 14 residues. Germline V gene sequence: CDR1 DFQATT, CDR2 SNEGSKA (reference sequence). Trimming left V 2 bases short and J 5 bases short, with 15 bases between. This chain's CDR3 is CSARPGGRRETQYF. DNA for the CDR3: TGCAGTGCTAGACCGGGCGGAAGGAGGGAGACCCAGTACTTC.

This chain joins TRBV7-3 and TRBJ2-2; 11 bases line up with TRBD2. V shed 8 bases, J shed 8 bases, and the junction held 4 bases outside the gene matches. Per germline, CDR1 SGHTA and CDR2 FQGTGA. The CDR3 totals 13 residues. CDR3 in amino acids: CASRLAGGGELFF. As DNA, the CDR3 is TGTGCCAGCCGCCTAGCGGGAGGTGGGGAGCTGTTTTTT.

Notes on this clonotype: The junction shows a germline mismatch at one end, possibly a read error. The J gene is TRBJ1-2, the V gene TRBV6-1; D remains ambiguous. Germline V gene lookup returns CDR1 MNHNS and CDR2 SASEGT. The CDR3 has 14 amino acids. The CDR3 region has the DNA TGTGCCAGCAGTCGGAAGGGATTTAACTCTGGCTACACCTTC. This translates into CASSRKGFNSGYTF.

The gene calls are TRBV6-2 or TRBV6-3 and TRBJ2-6; no firm D call. V was trimmed by 2 bases and J by 0 bases, leaving 2 bases between them. Germline assignment: CDR1 MNHEY and CDR2 SVGEGT. The CDR3 is 14 amino acids. The DNA for the CDR3 is TGTGCCAGCAGTTACAACTCTGGGGCCAACGTCCTGACTTTC. Translating it yields CASSYNSGANVLTF.

The V gene is TRBV12-3 or TRBV12-4, the J gene TRBJ1-5, with a possible D match to TRBD1 (5 bases). The CDR3 is 14 amino acids. V was cut by 1 base and J by 2 bases, with 6 bases left in between. CDR3 sequence reads: CASSLGRGNQPQHF. The CDR3 DNA reads as TGTGCCAGCAGTTTAGGCAGGGGCAATCAGCCCCAGCATTTT.

In its sample, this clonotype was seen a few times. This chain connects TRBV6-1 to TRBJ1-2; maybe TRBD1 (5 bases). The V and J ends lost 6 bases and 4 bases respectively, with 6 bases between them. Germline CDR1 reads MNHNS; CDR2 reads SASEGT. CDR3 size: 11 residues. As DNA, the CDR3 is TGTGCCAGCAGAACAGGCTATGGCTACACCTTC. It codes for CASRTGYGYTF.